This TCR beta chain was sequenced during a study of technical replicates of blood from a handful of donors. The data were produced by immunoSEQ multiplex PCR, yet TCRdb's version contains in-frame clones alone and is incomplete. The repertoire has about 73,000 clones, roughly nine tenths of them found once; the top ten carry under 5.5%. This CDR3 region has 14 residues. V was cut by 1 base and J by 2 bases, with 7 bases left in between. Germline CDR1 LNHNV, CDR2 YYDKDF (reference sequence). In regard to this clone: Other DNA sequences in the same sample also yield this CDR3.

This chain joins TRBV15 and TRBJ2-3, with a weak D call TRBD1 (5 bases). The clonotype originates from a human donor in good health. Some clones in this sample may be carry-over from other donors' samples. Sequencing used PBMCs. Written as DNA, the CDR3 is TGTGCCACCAGCAGAGGGGGCCTCACAGATACGCAGTATTTT. Residues: CATSRGGLTDTQYF. The whole variable domain, filled in from reference TRBV15 and TRBJ2-3, reads DAMVIQNPRYQVTQFGKPVTLSCSQTLNHNVMYWYQQKSSQAPKLLFHYYDKDFNNEADTPDNFQSRRPNTSFCFLDIRSPGLGDTAMYLCATSRGGLTDTQYFGPGTRLTVL.